The present T cell receptor beta chain was sequenced within a study of CD8+ T cells in alopecia areata. Treatment here: oral pan-JAK inhibitor, 5-10 mg twice daily. Investigators isolated RNA and reverse transcribed it into cDNA to act as the sequencing template. Generated by immunoSEQ multiplex PCR, the TCRdb table keeps only in-frame clones and is missing some. The table lists 250,000 to 350,000 clones, 60% of them singletons. Germline trimming cut 4 bases from V and 4 bases from J; bases unmatched to any gene: 6. Germline V CDR1 and CDR2: SGHTS, YDEGEE. The CDR3 spans 16 residues. The sequence derives from a human donor with alopecia areata. The chain has TRBV5-8 and TRBJ2-3; TRBD2 matches at 13 bases. The sample in question was CD4+ T cells sorted from blood, obtained at week 52, from a patient treated with tofacitinib. Here the CDR3 reads CASSTGLAGEADTQYF. CDR3 nucleotides: TGTGCCAGCAGCACTGGACTAGCGGGGGAGGCAGATACGCAGTATTTT.